This entry concerns a single T cell receptor (beta chain). Its antigen remains unidentified. Germline loops: CDR1 MDHEN, CDR2 SYDVKM. The ends were cut back, 3 bases at V and 2 bases at J, with 11 bases in the middle. This CDR3 has 14 amino acids. Sequencing was performed with immunoSEQ multiplex PCR; in TCRdb, only in-frame clones are kept and a portion is missing. The sample comprises 200,000 to 250,000 clones, around 86% of which are singletons, and roughly 2% rests with the top ten. This sample is drawn from a study of cytomegalovirus exposure and HLA in healthy donors. Study-wide results and caveats: The study recorded about 160 TCR beta chains that were cytomegalovirus-associated. It was found in a later analysis that first-cohort TCR clusters tended to co-occur in the 130 or so validation repertoires. In vitro, a few CMV-associated chains proved specific for CMV antigens.

From the 120-subject validation cohort, which was separate from the roughly 680-subject first cohort, the donors were drawn. The chain employs TRBV28 and TRBJ2-7; D may be TRBD1 (5 bases). This TCR derives from a young woman in good health and CMV-seropositive. The specimen was PBMCs. The CDR3 loop is CASSFGQFPYEQYF. The CDR3 DNA reads TGTGCCAGCAGTTTCGGACAATTCCCCTACGAGCAGTACTTC.